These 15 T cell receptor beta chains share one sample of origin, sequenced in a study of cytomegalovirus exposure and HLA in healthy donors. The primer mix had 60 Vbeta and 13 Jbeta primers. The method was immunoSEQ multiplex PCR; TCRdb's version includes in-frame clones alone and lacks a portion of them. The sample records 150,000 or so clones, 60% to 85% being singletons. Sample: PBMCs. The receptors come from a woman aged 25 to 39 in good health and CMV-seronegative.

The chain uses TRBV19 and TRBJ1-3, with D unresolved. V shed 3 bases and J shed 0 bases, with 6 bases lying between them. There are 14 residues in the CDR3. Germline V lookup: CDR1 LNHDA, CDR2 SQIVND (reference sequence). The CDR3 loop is CASSITDSGNTIYF. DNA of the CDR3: TGTGCCAGTAGTATTACTGACTCTGGAAACACCATATATTTT.

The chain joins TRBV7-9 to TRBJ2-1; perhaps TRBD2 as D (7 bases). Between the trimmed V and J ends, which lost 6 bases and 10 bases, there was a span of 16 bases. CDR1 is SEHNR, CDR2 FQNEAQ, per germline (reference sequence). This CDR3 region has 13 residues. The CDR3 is CASRARGAGEQFF. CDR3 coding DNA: TGTGCCAGCAGGGCCCGGGGGGCGGGGGAGCAGTTCTTC.

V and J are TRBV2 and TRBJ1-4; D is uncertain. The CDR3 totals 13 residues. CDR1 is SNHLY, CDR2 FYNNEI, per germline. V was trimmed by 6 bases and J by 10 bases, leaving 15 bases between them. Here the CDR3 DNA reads TGTGCCAGCAGAGCGGACGCTCGGGGAAAACTGTTTTTT. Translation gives CASRADARGKLFF. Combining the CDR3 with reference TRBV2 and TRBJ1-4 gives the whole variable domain EPEVTQTPSHQVTQMGQEVILRCVPISNHLYFYWYRQILGQKVEFLVSFYNNEISEKSEIFDDQFSVERPDGSNFTLKIRSTKLEDSAMYFCASRADARGKLFFGSGTQLSVL.

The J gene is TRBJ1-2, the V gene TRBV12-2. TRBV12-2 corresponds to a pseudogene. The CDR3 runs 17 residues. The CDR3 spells CASRLVGGGGQVGGYTF. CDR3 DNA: TGTGCAAGTCGCTTAGTCGGTGGGGGGGGACAAGTCGGCGGCTACACCTTC.

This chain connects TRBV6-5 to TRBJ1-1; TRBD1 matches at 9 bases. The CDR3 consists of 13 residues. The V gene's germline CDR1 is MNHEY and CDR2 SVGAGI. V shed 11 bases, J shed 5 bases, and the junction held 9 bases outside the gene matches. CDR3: CAWDRAGETEAFF. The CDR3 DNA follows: TGTGCCTGGGACAGGGCGGGGGAAACTGAAGCTTTCTTT.

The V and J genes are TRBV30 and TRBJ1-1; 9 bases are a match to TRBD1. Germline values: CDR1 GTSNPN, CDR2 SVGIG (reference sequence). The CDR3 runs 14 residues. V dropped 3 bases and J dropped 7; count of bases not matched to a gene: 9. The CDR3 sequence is CAWRPGTGYGEAFF. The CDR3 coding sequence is TGTGCCTGGAGGCCCGGGACAGGGTATGGTGAAGCTTTCTTT.

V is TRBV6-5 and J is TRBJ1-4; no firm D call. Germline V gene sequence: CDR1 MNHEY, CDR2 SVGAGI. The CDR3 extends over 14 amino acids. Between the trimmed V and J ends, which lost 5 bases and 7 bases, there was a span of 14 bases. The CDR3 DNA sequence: TGTGCCAGCAGTAAGACATTCCTTACTGAAAAACTGTTTTTT. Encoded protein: CASSKTFLTEKLFF.

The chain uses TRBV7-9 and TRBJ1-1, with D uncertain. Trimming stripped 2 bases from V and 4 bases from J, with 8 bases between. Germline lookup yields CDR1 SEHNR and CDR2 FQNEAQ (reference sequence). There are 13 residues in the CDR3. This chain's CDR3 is CASSLRRGTEAFF. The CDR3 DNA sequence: TGTGCCAGCAGCTTAAGACGGGGCACTGAAGCTTTCTTT.

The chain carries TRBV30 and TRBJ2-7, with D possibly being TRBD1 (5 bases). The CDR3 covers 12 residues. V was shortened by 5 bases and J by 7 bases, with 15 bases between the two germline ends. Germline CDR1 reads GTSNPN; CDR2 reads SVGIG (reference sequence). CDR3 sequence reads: CAWDSSSVEQYF. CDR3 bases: TGTGCCTGGGACAGTTCGTCTGTTGAGCAGTACTTC.

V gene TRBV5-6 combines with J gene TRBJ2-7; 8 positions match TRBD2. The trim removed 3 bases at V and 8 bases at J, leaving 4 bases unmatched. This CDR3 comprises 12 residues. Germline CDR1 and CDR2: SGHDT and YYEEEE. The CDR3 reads CASSWGGGQQYF. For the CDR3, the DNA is TGTGCCAGCAGCTGGGGCGGGGGGCAGCAGTACTTC.

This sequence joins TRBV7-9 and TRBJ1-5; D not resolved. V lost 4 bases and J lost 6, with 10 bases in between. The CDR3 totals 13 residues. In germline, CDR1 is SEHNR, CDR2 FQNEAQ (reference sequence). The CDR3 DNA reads TGTGCCAGCAGCTCCCTCGCGGGTCAGCCCCAGCATTTT. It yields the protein CASSSLAGQPQHF.

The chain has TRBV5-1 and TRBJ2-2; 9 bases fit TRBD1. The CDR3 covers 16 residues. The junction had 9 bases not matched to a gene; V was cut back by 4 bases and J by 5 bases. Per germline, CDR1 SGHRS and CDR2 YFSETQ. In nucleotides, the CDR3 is TGCGCCAGCAGCCTTGGGCCGGGACAGGGAACCGGGGAGCTGTTTTTT. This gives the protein CASSLGPGQGTGELFF.

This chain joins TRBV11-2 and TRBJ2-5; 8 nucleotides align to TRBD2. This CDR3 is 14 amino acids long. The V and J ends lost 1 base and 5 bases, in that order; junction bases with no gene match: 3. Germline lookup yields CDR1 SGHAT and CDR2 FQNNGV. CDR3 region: CASSLGGGPETQYF. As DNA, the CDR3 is TGTGCCAGCAGCTTAGGCGGGGGGCCGGAGACCCAGTACTTC.

The CDR3 here is CASSLGDSYEQYF. CDR3 DNA: TGTGCCAGCAGCTTAGGAGATTCCTACGAGCAGTACTTC. This chain connects TRBV11-1 to TRBJ2-7, with D hard to call. The CDR3 runs 13 residues. CDR1 and CDR2 (germline): SGHAT, FQDESV (reference sequence). V shed 1 base and J shed 1 base, with 5 bases lying between them.

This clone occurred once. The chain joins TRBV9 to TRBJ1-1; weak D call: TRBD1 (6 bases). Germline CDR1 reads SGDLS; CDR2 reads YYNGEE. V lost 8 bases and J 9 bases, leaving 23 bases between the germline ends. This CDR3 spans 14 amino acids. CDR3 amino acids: CASGAGAPRAKAFF. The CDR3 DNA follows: TGTGCCAGTGGGGCAGGGGCCCCCCGGGCCAAAGCTTTCTTT.